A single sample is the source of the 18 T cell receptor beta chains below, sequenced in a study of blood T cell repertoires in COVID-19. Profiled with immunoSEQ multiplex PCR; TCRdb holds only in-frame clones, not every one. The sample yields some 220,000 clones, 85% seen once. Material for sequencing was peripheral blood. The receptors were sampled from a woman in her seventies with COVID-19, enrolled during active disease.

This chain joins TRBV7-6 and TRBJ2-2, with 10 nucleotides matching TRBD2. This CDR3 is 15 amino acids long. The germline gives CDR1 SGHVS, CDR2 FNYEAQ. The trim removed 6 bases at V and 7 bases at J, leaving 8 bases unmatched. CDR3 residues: CASRGAGGPIGELFF. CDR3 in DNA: TGTGCCAGCAGAGGAGCGGGAGGGCCTATCGGGGAGCTGTTTTTT.

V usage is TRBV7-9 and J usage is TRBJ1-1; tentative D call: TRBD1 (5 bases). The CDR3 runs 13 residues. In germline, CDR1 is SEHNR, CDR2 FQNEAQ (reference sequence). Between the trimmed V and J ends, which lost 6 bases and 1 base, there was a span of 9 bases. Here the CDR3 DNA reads TGTGCCAGCAGTTCGACAGAGAACACTGAAGCTTTCTTT. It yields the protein CASSSTENTEAFF.

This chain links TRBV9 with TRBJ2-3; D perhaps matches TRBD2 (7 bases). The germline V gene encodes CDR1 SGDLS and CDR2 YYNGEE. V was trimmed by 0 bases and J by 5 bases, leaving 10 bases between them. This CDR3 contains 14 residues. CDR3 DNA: TGTGCCAGCAGCGTAGGCGGGGGCAAAGATACGCAGTATTTT. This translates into CASSVGGGKDTQYF.

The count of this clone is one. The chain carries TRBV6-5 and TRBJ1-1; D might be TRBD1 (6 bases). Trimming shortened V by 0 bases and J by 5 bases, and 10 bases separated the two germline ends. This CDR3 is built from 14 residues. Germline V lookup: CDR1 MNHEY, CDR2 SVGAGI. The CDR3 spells CASSYSDQGTEAFF. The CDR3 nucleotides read TGTGCCAGCAGTTACTCGGACCAGGGGACTGAAGCTTTCTTT.

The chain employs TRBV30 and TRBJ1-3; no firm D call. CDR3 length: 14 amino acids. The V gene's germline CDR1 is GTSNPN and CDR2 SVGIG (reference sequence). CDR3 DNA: TGTGCGTATGGAACCACTAGCTCTGGAAACACCATATATTTT. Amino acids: CAYGTTSSGNTIYF.

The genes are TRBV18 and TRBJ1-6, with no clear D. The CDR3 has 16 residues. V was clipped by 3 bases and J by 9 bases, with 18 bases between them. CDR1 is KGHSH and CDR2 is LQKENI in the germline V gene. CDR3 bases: TGTGCCAGCTCACCGTCGGAGGGTACAATCGGTTCACCCCTCCACTTT. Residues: CASSPSEGTIGSPLHF.

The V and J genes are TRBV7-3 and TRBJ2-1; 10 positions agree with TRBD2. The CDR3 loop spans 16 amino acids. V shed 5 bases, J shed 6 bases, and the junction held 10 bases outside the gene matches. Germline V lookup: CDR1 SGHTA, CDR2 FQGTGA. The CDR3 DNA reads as TGTGCCAGCAGCCACAACTTAGCGGGAGGAATCAATGAGCAGTTCTTC. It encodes CASSHNLAGGINEQFF.

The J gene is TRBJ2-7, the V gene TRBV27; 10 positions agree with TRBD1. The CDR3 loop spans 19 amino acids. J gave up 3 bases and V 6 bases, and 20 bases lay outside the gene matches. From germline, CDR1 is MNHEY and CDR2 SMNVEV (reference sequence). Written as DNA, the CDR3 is TGTGCCAGCAGCTCCGGGACAGGGGTGAGGCGGCTGACTAACTACGAGCAGTACTTC. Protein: CASSSGTGVRRLTNYEQYF.

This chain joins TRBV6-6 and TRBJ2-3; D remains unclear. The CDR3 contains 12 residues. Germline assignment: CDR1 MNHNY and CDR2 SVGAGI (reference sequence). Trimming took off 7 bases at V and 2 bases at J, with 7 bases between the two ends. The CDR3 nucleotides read TGTGCCAGCACTTGGGCCACAGATACGCAGTATTTT. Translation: CASTWATDTQYF.

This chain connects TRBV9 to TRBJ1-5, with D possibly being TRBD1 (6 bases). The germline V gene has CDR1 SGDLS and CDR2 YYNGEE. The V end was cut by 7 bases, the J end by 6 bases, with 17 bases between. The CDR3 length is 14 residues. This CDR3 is CASDSGQGSQPQHF. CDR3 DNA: TGTGCCAGCGACTCGGGACAAGGTAGTCAGCCCCAGCATTTT.

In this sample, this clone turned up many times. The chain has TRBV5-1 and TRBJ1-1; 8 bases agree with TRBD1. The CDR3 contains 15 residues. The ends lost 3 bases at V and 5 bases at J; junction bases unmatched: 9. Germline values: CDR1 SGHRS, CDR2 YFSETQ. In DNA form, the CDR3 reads TGCGCCAGCAGCTGGGGACAGGCTCCGAGGACTGAAGCTTTCTTT. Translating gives CASSWGQAPRTEAFF.

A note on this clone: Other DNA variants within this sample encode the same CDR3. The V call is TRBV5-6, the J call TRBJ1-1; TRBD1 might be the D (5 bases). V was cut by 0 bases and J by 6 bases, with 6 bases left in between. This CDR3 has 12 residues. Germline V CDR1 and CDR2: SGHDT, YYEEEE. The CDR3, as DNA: TGTGCCAGCAGCTTGGGCAGGGCTGAAGCTTTCTTT. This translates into CASSLGRAEAFF. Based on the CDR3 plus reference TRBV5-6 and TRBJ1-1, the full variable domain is DAGVTQSPTHLIKTRGQQVTLRCSPKSGHDTVSWYQQALGQGPQFIFQYYEEEERQRGNFPDRFSGHQFPNYSSELNVNALLLGDSALYLCASSLGRAEAFFGQGTRLTVV.

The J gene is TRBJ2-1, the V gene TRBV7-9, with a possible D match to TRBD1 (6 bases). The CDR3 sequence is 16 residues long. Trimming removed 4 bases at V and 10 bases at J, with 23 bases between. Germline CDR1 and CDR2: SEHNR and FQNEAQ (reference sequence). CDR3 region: CASSSQGTVGIEEQFF. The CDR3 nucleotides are TGTGCCAGCAGCTCGCAGGGGACGGTTGGGATAGAGGAGCAGTTCTTC. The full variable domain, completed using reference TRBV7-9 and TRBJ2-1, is DTGVSQNPRHKITKRGQNVTFRCDPISEHNRLYWYRQTLGQGPEFLTYFQNEAQLEKSRLLSDRFSAERPKGSFSTLEIQRTEQGDSAMYLCASSSQGTVGIEEQFFGPGTRLTVL.

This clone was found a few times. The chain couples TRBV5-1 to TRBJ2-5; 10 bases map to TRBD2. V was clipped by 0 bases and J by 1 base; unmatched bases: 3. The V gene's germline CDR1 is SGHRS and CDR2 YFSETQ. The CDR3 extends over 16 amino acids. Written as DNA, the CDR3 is TGCGCCAGCAGCTTGGTAGCGGGGGGCTTCCAAGAGACCCAGTACTTC. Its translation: CASSLVAGGFQETQYF.

The CDR3 nucleotides are TGTGCCAGCAGCCCCACCAGAGGGACAGGGTTCCACGAGCAGTACTTC. Translated: CASSPTRGTGFHEQYF. The rearrangement links TRBV7-9 to TRBJ2-7, with TRBD1 matching over 9 bases. Germline V gene lookup returns CDR1 SEHNR and CDR2 FQNEAQ (reference sequence). V shed 5 bases and J 5 bases; nucleotides not matched to a gene: 13. The CDR3 covers 16 residues.

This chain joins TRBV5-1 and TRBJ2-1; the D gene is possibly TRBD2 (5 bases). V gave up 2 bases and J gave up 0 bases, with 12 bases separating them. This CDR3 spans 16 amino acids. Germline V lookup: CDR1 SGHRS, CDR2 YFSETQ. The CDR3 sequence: CASSFRISGSYNEQFF. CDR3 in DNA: TGCGCCAGCAGCTTTCGAATCAGCGGCTCCTACAATGAGCAGTTCTTC.

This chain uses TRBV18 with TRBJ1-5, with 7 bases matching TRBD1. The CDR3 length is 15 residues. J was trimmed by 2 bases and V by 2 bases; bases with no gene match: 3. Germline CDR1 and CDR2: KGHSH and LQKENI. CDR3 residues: CASSPTGVGNQPQHF. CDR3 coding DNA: TGTGCCAGCTCACCAACAGGGGTGGGCAATCAGCCCCAGCATTTT.

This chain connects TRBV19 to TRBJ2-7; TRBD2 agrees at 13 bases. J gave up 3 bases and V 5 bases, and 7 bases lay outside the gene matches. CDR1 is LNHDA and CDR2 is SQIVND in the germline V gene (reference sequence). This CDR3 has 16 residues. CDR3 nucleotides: TGTGCCAGTAGTCCCGGACTAGCGGGAGCGCACTACGAGCAGTACTTC. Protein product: CASSPGLAGAHYEQYF.